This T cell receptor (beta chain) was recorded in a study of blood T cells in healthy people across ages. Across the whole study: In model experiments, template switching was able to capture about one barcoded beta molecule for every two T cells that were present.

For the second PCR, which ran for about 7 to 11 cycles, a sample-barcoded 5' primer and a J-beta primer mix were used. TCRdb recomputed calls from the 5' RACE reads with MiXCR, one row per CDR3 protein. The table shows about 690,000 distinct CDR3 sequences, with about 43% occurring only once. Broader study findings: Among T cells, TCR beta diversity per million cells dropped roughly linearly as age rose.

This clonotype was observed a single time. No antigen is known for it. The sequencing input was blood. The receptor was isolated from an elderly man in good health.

The CDR3 sequence is CASSGGWAAEAFF. The CDR3 nucleotides are TGTGCCAGCAGCGGGGGATGGGCGGCTGAAGCTTTCTTT. V and J are TRBV5-4 and TRBJ1-1, with D possibly TRBD1 on 5 matching bases. In germline, CDR1 is SGHNT, CDR2 YYREEE (reference sequence). The V end was cut by 4 bases, the J end by 6 bases, with 13 bases between. The CDR3 totals 13 residues.